This TCR beta chain is drawn from a study of blood T cell repertoires in COVID-19. Study-wide background: Samples came from the United States, Italy and Spain, spanning acute and convalescent COVID-19.

Authors' analysis steps: Amplifying reference gene primers gave estimates of nucleated cell counts. Data came from immunoSEQ multiplex PCR; TCRdb stores just in-frame clones and leaves some out. The V and J calls and clone size were taken over from that table, and D and trimming were inferred from the DNA. Altogether fewer than 400,000 clones are present, 85% to 90% being singletons, with the ten largest covering 1.5% to 2%. In terms of age and location, participants ranged from about 18 to 90 years and lived in about two dozen US areas. This CDR3 is 16 amino acids long. The germline CDR1 and CDR2 sequences are MNHEY and SVGAGI. Trimming removed 0 bases from V and 6 bases from J; junction bases left unmatched: 4.

This sequence originates from a woman aged 25-40 years who had recovered from COVID-19. The V gene is TRBV6-5, the J gene TRBJ1-6; 8 bases align to TRBD1. Sample: PBMCs or T cells enriched from blood (not recorded which). The CDR3 loop is CASSYSRTGFNSPLHF. CDR3 nucleotide sequence: TGTGCCAGCAGTTACTCCCGGACAGGGTTTAATTCACCCCTCCACTTT.